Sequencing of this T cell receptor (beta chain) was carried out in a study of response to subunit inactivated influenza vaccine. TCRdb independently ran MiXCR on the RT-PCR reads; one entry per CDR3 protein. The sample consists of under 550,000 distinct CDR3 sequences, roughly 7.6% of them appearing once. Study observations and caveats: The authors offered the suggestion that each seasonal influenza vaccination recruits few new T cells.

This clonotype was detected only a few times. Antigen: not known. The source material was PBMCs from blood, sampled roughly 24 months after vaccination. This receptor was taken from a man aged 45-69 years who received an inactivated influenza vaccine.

The CDR3 region has the DNA TGTGCCAGCAGCCCCCGATACGGGGGCTCGGAGACCCAGTACTTC. As protein: CASSPRYGGSETQYF. The V and J genes are TRBV7-8 and TRBJ2-5; D is possibly TRBD1 or TRBD2 (6 bases each). This CDR3 comprises 15 residues. Germline-derived CDR1 and CDR2 are SGHVS and FQNEAQ. Trimming pared 5 bases from V and 5 bases from J, leaving 18 bases between.